These T cell receptor beta chains were read from a single sample in a study of CD8+CD57+ T cells in acquired aplastic anemia. A single record per CDR3 protein comes from TCRdb applying MiXCR to the reads. The table records 150,000 to 160,000 distinct CDR3 sequences, over 50% of them present only once. The sample consisted of sorted CD4+, CD8+, or CD8+CD57+ T cells (not recorded which) from PBMCs. These receptors came from a human donor with aplastic anemia. Each CDR3 is given with its conserved first and last residue. Fields, in order: clone size, D gene, J gene, V gene, CDR3 DNA, CDR3 protein. The D gene is left open where the match is weak. Rows give clone size only sometimes, using once, few, many, or a class for an expanded clone.

clone_size: -
d_call: -
j_call: TRBJ1-2
v_call: TRBV13
cdr3_nt: TGTGCCAGCAGCGTTGTGGAAGGGGACTTTAACTATGGCTACACCTTC
cdr3_aa: CASSVVEGDFNYGYTF

clone_size: many
d_call: -
j_call: TRBJ2-5
v_call: TRBV5-1
cdr3_nt: TGCGCCAGCAGCTTGGGAGGGGGGCCCGGTGAGACCCAGTACTTC
cdr3_aa: CASSLGGGPGETQYF

clone_size: -
d_call: TRBD1
j_call: TRBJ1-2
v_call: TRBV6-1
cdr3_nt: TGTGCCAGCAGACGAACAGGGGTAGGGAAGGGCTACACCTTC
cdr3_aa: CASRRTGVGKGYTF

clone_size: few
d_call: TRBD1
j_call: TRBJ1-3
v_call: TRBV6-5
cdr3_nt: TGTGCCAGCAGTTACCGAACAGGGGACACCATATATTTT
cdr3_aa: CASSYRTGDTIYF

clone_size: -
d_call: -
j_call: TRBJ2-1
v_call: TRBV5-6
cdr3_nt: TGTGCCAGCAGCTATAGCAGGGGGGGTAGTGAGCAGTTCTTC
cdr3_aa: CASSYSRGGSEQFF

clone_size: many
d_call: TRBD1
j_call: TRBJ1-1
v_call: TRBV20-1
cdr3_nt: TGCAGTGCGGTCGACAGGGCGTACACTGAAGCTTTCTTT
cdr3_aa: CSAVDRAYTEAFF

clone_size: -
d_call: TRBD2
j_call: TRBJ2-7
v_call: TRBV20-1
cdr3_nt: TGCAGGACTAGCAGTTCTAGCGGCACCCCCTACGAGCAGTACTTC
cdr3_aa: CRTSSSSGTPYEQYF

clone_size: -
d_call: -
j_call: TRBJ2-7
v_call: TRBV6-5
cdr3_nt: TGTGCCAGCAGTTACTCGATGGCGGCAGGCAGCTCCTACGAGCAGTACTTC
cdr3_aa: CASSYSMAAGSSYEQYF

clone_size: -
d_call: -
j_call: TRBJ1-1
v_call: TRBV19
cdr3_nt: TGTGCCAGTAGTTCAGGACGTTACACTGAAGCTTTCTTT
cdr3_aa: CASSSGRYTEAFF

clone_size: many
d_call: -
j_call: TRBJ2-7
v_call: TRBV4-1
cdr3_nt: TGCGCCAGCAGCCAGGTCTACCGTTACGAGCAGTACTTC
cdr3_aa: CASSQVYRYEQYF

clone_size: once
d_call: -
j_call: TRBJ2-2
v_call: TRBV29-1
cdr3_nt: TGCAGCGTTCCACGGAACACCGGGGAGCTGTTTTTT
cdr3_aa: CSVPRNTGELFF

clone_size: -
d_call: -
j_call: TRBJ2-3
v_call: TRBV6-1
cdr3_nt: TGTGCCAGCAGGAGGGGCGGTTTGGATACGCAGTATTTT
cdr3_aa: CASRRGGLDTQYF

clone_size: many
d_call: -
j_call: TRBJ1-3
v_call: TRBV12-3/TRBV12-4
cdr3_nt: TGTGCCAGCAGTTCCTCCAGCCATGGCTCTGGAAACACCATATATTTT
cdr3_aa: CASSSSSHGSGNTIYF

clone_size: -
d_call: -
j_call: TRBJ1-5
v_call: TRBV6-2/TRBV6-3
cdr3_nt: TGTGCCAGCACCTACGGGGGCAGTGATCAGCCCCAGCATTTT
cdr3_aa: CASTYGGSDQPQHF

clone_size: -
d_call: -
j_call: TRBJ1-4
v_call: TRBV9
cdr3_nt: TGTGCCAGCACCAGGGAATGGGAAAAACTGTTTTTT
cdr3_aa: CASTREWEKLFF

clone_size: few
d_call: -
j_call: TRBJ2-1
v_call: TRBV27
cdr3_nt: TGTGCCAGCAGTTGGAGCGATTACAATGAGCAGTTCTTC
cdr3_aa: CASSWSDYNEQFF

clone_size: -
d_call: -
j_call: TRBJ2-7
v_call: TRBV24-1
cdr3_nt: TGTGCCACCAGTGAGGGCCGCCGTGGTTTGAGCAGGGAGGACCACGAGCAGTACTTC
cdr3_aa: CATSEGRRGLSREDHEQYF

clone_size: once
d_call: -
j_call: TRBJ1-2
v_call: TRBV6-2/TRBV6-3
cdr3_nt: TGTGCCAGCAGTTACAGCCGGGACGGGGGGCGGATGGATGGCTACACCTTC
cdr3_aa: CASSYSRDGGRMDGYTF

clone_size: -
d_call: TRBD1
j_call: TRBJ2-7
v_call: TRBV15
cdr3_nt: TGTGCCACCAGCCCCTCTCGGACAGGGACAACCTACGAGCAGTACTTC
cdr3_aa: CATSPSRTGTTYEQYF

clone_size: -
d_call: TRBD2
j_call: TRBJ2-7
v_call: TRBV7-2
cdr3_nt: TGTGCCAGCAGCTTAGGCGGGGGGATCGATGGGCAGTACTTC
cdr3_aa: CASSLGGGIDGQYF

clone_size: -
d_call: -
j_call: TRBJ2-3
v_call: TRBV2
cdr3_nt: TGTGCCAGCAGTTCTAGCTTGGGGTGGACAGATACGCAGTATTTT
cdr3_aa: CASSSSLGWTDTQYF

clone_size: -
d_call: TRBD1
j_call: TRBJ1-2
v_call: TRBV20-1
cdr3_nt: TGCAGTGCTACAGGGGGAACGGGCTATGGCTACACCTTC
cdr3_aa: CSATGGTGYGYTF

clone_size: -
d_call: -
j_call: TRBJ2-1
v_call: TRBV11-1
cdr3_nt: TGTGCCAGCAGTAGGGGGGGAGGGTACAATGAGCAGTTCTTC
cdr3_aa: CASSRGGGYNEQFF

clone_size: many
d_call: -
j_call: TRBJ2-1
v_call: TRBV7-6
cdr3_nt: TGTGCCAGCAGCCCCGGCCCCCGGTCCAATGAGCAGTTCTTC
cdr3_aa: CASSPGPRSNEQFF

clone_size: -
d_call: -
j_call: TRBJ2-7
v_call: TRBV19
cdr3_nt: TGTGCCAGTAGTATGAGGGCAACCTACGAGCAGTACTTC
cdr3_aa: CASSMRATYEQYF

clone_size: many
d_call: -
j_call: TRBJ2-1
v_call: TRBV11-2
cdr3_nt: TGTGCCAGCAGCTTTTCGTACAATGAGCAGTTCTTC
cdr3_aa: CASSFSYNEQFF

clone_size: -
d_call: -
j_call: TRBJ2-5
v_call: TRBV20-1
cdr3_nt: TGCAGTGCTAGACAAGCGGCAAACCAAGAGACCCAGTACTTC
cdr3_aa: CSARQAANQETQYF

clone_size: many
d_call: -
j_call: TRBJ1-1
v_call: TRBV5-1
cdr3_nt: TGCGCCAGCAGCTTGGACAGCATCGGGGTCACTGAAGCTTTCTTT
cdr3_aa: CASSLDSIGVTEAFF

clone_size: -
d_call: -
j_call: TRBJ1-6
v_call: TRBV9
cdr3_nt: TGTGCCAGCAGCGTTAATTCCGGGGCGAATTCACCCCTCCACTTT
cdr3_aa: CASSVNSGANSPLHF

clone_size: few
d_call: TRBD2
j_call: TRBJ2-1
v_call: TRBV11-2
cdr3_nt: TGTGCCAGCAGCTTAGAAGTAGCGGGGGCTTCCCGCTACAATGAGCAGTTCTTC
cdr3_aa: CASSLEVAGASRYNEQFF

clone_size: many
d_call: -
j_call: TRBJ2-7
v_call: TRBV5-1
cdr3_nt: TGCGCCAGCAGCTGGCGGACAGCCTACGAGCAGTACTTC
cdr3_aa: CASSWRTAYEQYF

clone_size: few
d_call: -
j_call: TRBJ2-7
v_call: TRBV15
cdr3_nt: TGTGCCACCAGCACACCCCACAGGTCTTCTGACGAGCAGTACTTC
cdr3_aa: CATSTPHRSSDEQYF

clone_size: many
d_call: -
j_call: TRBJ1-2
v_call: TRBV27
cdr3_nt: TGTGCCAGCAGTTCCCATGGCGGAGGCTACACCTTC
cdr3_aa: CASSSHGGGYTF

clone_size: -
d_call: -
j_call: TRBJ1-1
v_call: TRBV5-1
cdr3_nt: TGCGCCAGCAAACGGGGTGACACTGAAGCTTTCTTT
cdr3_aa: CASKRGDTEAFF

clone_size: -
d_call: TRBD1
j_call: TRBJ1-2
v_call: TRBV25-1
cdr3_nt: TGTGCCAGCAGTGCCGCTCCGGGACAGGATAGGGATGGCTACACCTTC
cdr3_aa: CASSAAPGQDRDGYTF

clone_size: -
d_call: -
j_call: TRBJ2-5
v_call: TRBV7-2
cdr3_nt: TGTGCCAGCAGCTCAGGGGTGGAGGAGACCCAGTACTTC
cdr3_aa: CASSSGVEETQYF

clone_size: -
d_call: TRBD1
j_call: TRBJ2-7
v_call: TRBV12-3/TRBV12-4
cdr3_nt: TGTGCCAGCAGTTTATCGGGACAGGGAATCTACGAGCAGTACTTC
cdr3_aa: CASSLSGQGIYEQYF

clone_size: -
d_call: TRBD2
j_call: TRBJ2-3
v_call: TRBV20-1
cdr3_nt: TGCAGTGCTAGAGCGGGAGCGGGGCTAAGCACAGATACGCAGTATTTT
cdr3_aa: CSARAGAGLSTDTQYF

clone_size: once
d_call: -
j_call: TRBJ1-2
v_call: TRBV5-1
cdr3_nt: TGCGCCAGCAGCTTGGCCGGCGGCGGCTACACCTTC
cdr3_aa: CASSLAGGGYTF

clone_size: many
d_call: -
j_call: TRBJ1-6
v_call: TRBV7-9
cdr3_nt: TGTGCCAGCAGCTTAGGAAGTCATTCACCCCTCCACTTT
cdr3_aa: CASSLGSHSPLHF

clone_size: -
d_call: -
j_call: TRBJ1-5
v_call: TRBV12-5
cdr3_nt: TGTGCTAGTGGAGCCGGGGTGAATCAGCCCCAGCATTTT
cdr3_aa: CASGAGVNQPQHF

clone_size: many
d_call: -
j_call: TRBJ2-1
v_call: TRBV4-1
cdr3_nt: TGCGCCAGCAAATCCGGACCGCTGAACAATGAGCAGTTCTTC
cdr3_aa: CASKSGPLNNEQFF

clone_size: -
d_call: TRBD2
j_call: TRBJ2-3
v_call: TRBV27
cdr3_nt: TGTGCCAGCAGTTCCTCTCTAGCGGGGGGACACAATGAGCAGTATTTT
cdr3_aa: CASSSSLAGGHNEQYF

clone_size: -
d_call: -
j_call: TRBJ1-5
v_call: TRBV10-2
cdr3_nt: TGCGCCAGCAGTAAAGCGGGGGGGTTCTCATCCTACAATGAGCCCCAGCATTTT
cdr3_aa: CASSKAGGFSSYNEPQHF

clone_size: once
d_call: TRBD1
j_call: TRBJ2-1
v_call: TRBV19
cdr3_nt: TGTGCCAGTAGTATGTTCACAGGGGGGAATGAGCAGTTCTTC
cdr3_aa: CASSMFTGGNEQFF

clone_size: -
d_call: TRBD1
j_call: TRBJ1-6
v_call: TRBV5-6
cdr3_nt: TGTGCCAGCAGCCAGGGGACAGGGGATCGGAATTCACCCCTCCACTTT
cdr3_aa: CASSQGTGDRNSPLHF

clone_size: few
d_call: -
j_call: TRBJ2-1
v_call: TRBV24-1
cdr3_nt: TGTGCCACCAGTGATGGGACCCGCAATGAGCAGTTCTTC
cdr3_aa: CATSDGTRNEQFF

clone_size: once
d_call: TRBD1
j_call: TRBJ2-7
v_call: TRBV7-9
cdr3_nt: TGTGCCAGCAGCTATTCGGGACAGACCTACGAGCAGTACTTC
cdr3_aa: CASSYSGQTYEQYF

clone_size: -
d_call: TRBD1
j_call: TRBJ2-3
v_call: TRBV20-1
cdr3_nt: TGCAGTGCCGTGACGGGACAGGGACGCGGTACGCAGTATTTT
cdr3_aa: CSAVTGQGRGTQYF

clone_size: -
d_call: -
j_call: TRBJ2-7
v_call: TRBV10-3
cdr3_nt: TGTGCCATCAGTGGGGGGCGGGGGCAAGCCTACGAGCAGTACTTC
cdr3_aa: CAISGGRGQAYEQYF